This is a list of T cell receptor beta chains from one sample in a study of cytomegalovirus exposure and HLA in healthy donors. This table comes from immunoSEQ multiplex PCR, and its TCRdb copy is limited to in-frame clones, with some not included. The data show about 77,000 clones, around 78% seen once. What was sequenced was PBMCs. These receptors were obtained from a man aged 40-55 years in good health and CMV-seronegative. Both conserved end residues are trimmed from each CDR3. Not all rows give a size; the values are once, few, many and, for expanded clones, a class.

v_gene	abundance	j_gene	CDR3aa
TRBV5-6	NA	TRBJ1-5	ASSLEGARGSQH
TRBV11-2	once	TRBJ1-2	ASSFLPADWANYGYT
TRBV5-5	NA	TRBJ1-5	ASSLGTGGYGQPQH
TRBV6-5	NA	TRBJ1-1	ASSRGQSNTEAF
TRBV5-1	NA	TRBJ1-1	ASREGVRGRGGTEAF
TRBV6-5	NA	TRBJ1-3	ASSYSITVGNTIY
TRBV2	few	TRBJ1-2	ASNGQGPNYGYT
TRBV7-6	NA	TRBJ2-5	ASSLILETQY
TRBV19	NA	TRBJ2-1	ASTRVAGGTGGIGEQF
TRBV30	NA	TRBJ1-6	AWSVSTTQGYNSPLH
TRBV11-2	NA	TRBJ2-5	ASSSWTVETQY
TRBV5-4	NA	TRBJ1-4	ASSVGQHINEKLF
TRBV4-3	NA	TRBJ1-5	ASSQDFFQPQH
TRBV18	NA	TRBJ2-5	ASSPPGGETQY
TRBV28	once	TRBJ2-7	ASGGAFDEQY
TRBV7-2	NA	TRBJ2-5	ASSLQGTETQY
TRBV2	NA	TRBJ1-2	ASSHTYYNNYGYT
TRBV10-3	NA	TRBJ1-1	AIRAGGENTEAF
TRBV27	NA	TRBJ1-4	ASSAPGQGVANEKLF
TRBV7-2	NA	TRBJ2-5	ASSAQTGMGETQY
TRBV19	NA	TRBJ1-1	ASSIRGAPTEAF
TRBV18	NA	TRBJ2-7	ASSPIRSHEQY
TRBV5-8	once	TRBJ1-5	ASSPRVGVDQPQH
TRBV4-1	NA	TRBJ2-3	ARSQPTSASTDTQY
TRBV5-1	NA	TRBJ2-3	ASSLGSGTGVTDTQY
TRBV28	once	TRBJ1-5	ACRTGFSQPQH
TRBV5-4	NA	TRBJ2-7	ASSLDPTGAYEQY
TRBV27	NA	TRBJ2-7	ASSQVRDTRRYEQY
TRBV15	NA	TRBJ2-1	ATSRGLGSRGSYNEQF
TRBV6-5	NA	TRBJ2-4	ASRGQGLKNIQY
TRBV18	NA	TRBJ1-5	ASSPPSGQGGNQPQH
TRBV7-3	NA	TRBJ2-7	ASSTRQGPYEQY
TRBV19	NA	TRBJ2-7	ASSWIAGGRGQQY
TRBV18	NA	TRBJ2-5	ASSPKRQEETQY
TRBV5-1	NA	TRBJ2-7	ASSGTPGQGHEQY
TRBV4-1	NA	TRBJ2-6	ASSERQGISGANVLT
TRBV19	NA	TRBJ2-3	ASSKGDTDTQY
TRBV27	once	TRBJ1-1	ASSPRAGNTEAF
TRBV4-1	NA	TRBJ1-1	ASSQVGGVGAF
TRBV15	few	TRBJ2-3	ATSFRSGTDTQY
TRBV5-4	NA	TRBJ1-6	ASSRPGQGVSSPLH
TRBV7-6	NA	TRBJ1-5	ASSPGQGIQPQH
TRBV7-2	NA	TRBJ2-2	ASSPGSHGELF
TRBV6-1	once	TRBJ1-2	ASIHSRGYGYP
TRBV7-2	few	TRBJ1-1	ASRGDSANTEAF
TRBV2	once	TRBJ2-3	ASSVGLAEDTQY
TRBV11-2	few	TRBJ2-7	ASSLDRPTPYEQY
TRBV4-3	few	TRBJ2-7	ASSQDQGILGDEQY
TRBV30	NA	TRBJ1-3	AWTWSQYRNTIY
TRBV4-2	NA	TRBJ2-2	ASTSLAGESGELF
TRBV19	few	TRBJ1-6	ASSKLQGWSYNSPLH
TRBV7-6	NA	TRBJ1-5	ASSPTDNQPQH
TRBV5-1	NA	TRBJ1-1	ASSLQMGSSAEAF
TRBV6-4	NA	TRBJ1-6	ASRGTGTLLH
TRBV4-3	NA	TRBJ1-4	ASSRNPTGLNEKLF
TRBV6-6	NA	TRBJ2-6	ASRVLARSGANVLT
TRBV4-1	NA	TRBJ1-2	ASSQVARADYGYT
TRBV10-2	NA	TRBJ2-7	ASSSHRGRGDYEQY
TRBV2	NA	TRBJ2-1	ATSGYNEQF
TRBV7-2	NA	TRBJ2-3	ASSLAGGQGVTDTQY